This T cell receptor beta chain stems from a study of blood T cell repertoires in COVID-19. Turning to the study itself: Spain, Italy and the United States supplied samples that represented acute and convalescent COVID-19. The cDNA or gDNA used as material had been derived from T cells, B-cell-depleted T cells, or PBMCs.

TCRdb's table, derived via immunoSEQ multiplex PCR, lists solely in-frame clones and lacks some. Of about 220,000 clones listed, 84% were seen once; the top ten hold about 10%. This clone was observed once. There are 15 residues in the CDR3. CDR1 is SGHRS and CDR2 is YFSETQ in the germline V gene. V was clipped by 3 bases and J by 2 bases; unmatched bases: 7. The chain uses TRBV5-1 and TRBJ2-5; 7 bases are a match to TRBD1. Specimen: peripheral blood. The clonotype was recovered from a middle-aged man with active or convalescent COVID-19. CDR3 amino acids: CASSSTGRNQETQYF. As DNA, the CDR3 is TGCGCCAGCAGCTCGACAGGGCGGAATCAAGAGACCCAGTACTTC.